Presented here are 10 T cell receptor delta chains from one specimen sequenced in a study of gamma-delta T cells after stem cell transplantation. TCRdb redid clone calling on the RT-PCR reads using CATT. The sample yields thousands of delta-chain clones, about 2.9% seen once. The sequenced material came from gamma-delta T cells. These TCRs come from a human donor. It is not recorded whose cells these are; they may come from a transplant donor.

This clone has a handful of counts. A far larger clone is just one base off, so this is likely a read error. The same CDR3 can be traced to other DNA sequences in this sample. The chain combines TRDV2 with TRDJ1; 8 bases are shared with TRDD3. CDR1 is GEAIGNYY, CDR2 EKD, per germline. CDR3 length: 18 residues. The CDR3 nucleotides are TGCGCCTGTGACCCCCTTACTGGGGGCCCACTAGACACCGATAAACTCATCTTT. It translates to CACDPLTGGPLDTDKLIF.

This clone has a handful of counts. The protein held in TCRdb is that of a much larger clone and does not match this DNA's translation at residue 17, likely because of a read error; the protein shown is translated from the DNA. The V and J genes are TRDV2 and TRDJ1, with 8 positions matching TRDD3. The germline V gene encodes CDR1 GEAIGNYY and CDR2 EKD. The CDR3 has 19 residues. The DNA for the CDR3 is TGTGCCTGTGATGATGTAAGGTCGGGGGATAAGAGATTCACCGATAAATTCATCTTT. Translation: CACDDVRSGDKRFTDKFIF.

This clone turned up a few times. This DNA's translation differs at residue 12 from TCRdb's protein, which comes from a much larger clone; a read error is likely, and the protein shown is translated from the DNA. The rearrangement links TRDV2 to TRDJ1, with TRDD3 matching 13 bases. This CDR3 region has 18 residues. Trimming at V came to 3 bases and at J to 2 bases, leaving 11 bases not matched to a gene. Germline CDR1 reads GEAIGNYY; CDR2 reads EKD. CDR3 in amino acids: CACDGIRLGDTETDKLIF. The CDR3, as DNA: TGTGCCTGTGACGGGATCCGACTGGGGGATACGGAAACCGATAAACTCATCTTT.

This clone was found a few times. This DNA's translation differs at residue 6 from TCRdb's protein, which comes from a much larger clone; a read error is likely, and the protein shown is translated from the DNA. The chain is built from TRDV2 and TRDJ1; possibly TRDD2 for D (6 bases). Germline CDR1 is GEAIGNYY and CDR2 is EKD. CDR3 size: 18 residues. Trimming took 0 bases from V and 0 from J, leaving 19 bases between them. The CDR3 is CACDTIPPTKSNTDKLIF. The DNA of the CDR3 is TGTGCCTGTGACACCATTCCTCCTACCAAATCCAACACCGATAAACTCATCTTT.

This clone was detected a few times. Here the CDR3 reads CASPAGPGVGVGGYTLPVVYTDKLIF. CDR3 nucleotides: TGTGCCTCCCCGGCCGGCCCTGGCGTCGGAGTCGGGGGTTACACTCTTCCAGTAGTGTACACCGATAAACTCATCTTT. The chain carries TRDV3 and TRDJ1; D possibly matches TRDD2 or TRDD3 (5 bases each). From germline, CDR1 is TVYSNPD and CDR2 GDNSRS (reference sequence). V gave up 4 bases and J gave up 0 bases, with 51 bases separating them. There are 26 residues in the CDR3.

This clone came up a few times. This probably arose from a read error, given a far larger clone one base away. This sample also contains other DNA sequences that code for the same CDR3. V is TRDV2 and J is TRDJ3; 7 bases are a match to TRDD3. From germline, CDR1 is GEAIGNYY and CDR2 EKD. This CDR3 is built from 18 residues. This chain's CDR3 is CACDTVLGPSWDTRQMFF. The CDR3 DNA reads TGTGCCTGCGACACCGTACTGGGGCCATCCTGGGACACCCGACAGATGTTTTTC.

The V call is TRDV2, the J call TRDJ1; TRDD3 matches at 10 bases. Germline lookup yields CDR1 GEAIGNYY and CDR2 EKD. The CDR3 is made up of 18 amino acids. Trimming took 0 bases from V and 1 from J; bases not matched to a gene: 10. The CDR3 nucleotides read TGTGCCTGTGACACCGTTACTGGGGGATCCGGCCCCACCGATAAACTCATCTTT. As protein: CACDTVTGGSGPTDKLIF.

This clone was observed a few times. The gene calls are TRDV1 and TRDJ1; 9 nucleotides agree with TRDD2. V lost 4 bases, J lost 0 bases, and 18 bases stayed unmatched. The CDR3 has 20 residues. From germline, CDR1 is TSWWSYY and CDR2 QGS. For the CDR3, the DNA is TGTGCTCTTGGGGGGCGGCCTTCCTACTTCTACTGGAGGGACACCGATAAACTCATCTTT. Translating it yields CALGGRPSYFYWRDTDKLIF.

Details on this clone: TCRdb's protein for this DNA is that of a much larger clone and differs from the translation at residue 10, likely a read error; the protein shown is the DNA translation. The chain couples TRDV2 to TRDJ3; either TRDD2 or TRDD3 may supply D (5 bases each). This CDR3 comprises 18 residues. The germline V gene encodes CDR1 GEAIGNYY and CDR2 EKD. V lost 3 bases to trimming and J lost 2 bases, with 16 bases between them. The CDR3 here is CACDPTGPSPWDTRQMFF. The CDR3 bases are TGTGCCTGTGACCCTACTGGACCAAGCCCCTGGGACACCCGACAGATGTTTTTC.

As regards this clone: TCRdb lists the protein of a much larger clone for this DNA, which differs at residue 19, so this is likely a read error; the protein given here is translated from the DNA itself. The chain uses TRDV2 and TRDJ3, with TRDD3 identical over 12 bases. Germline values: CDR1 GEAIGNYY, CDR2 EKD. This CDR3 contains 20 residues. The CDR3 here is CACDTVLGDTLSWDTRQMIF. CDR3 coding DNA: TGTGCCTGTGACACCGTACTGGGGGATACCCTCTCCTGGGACACCCGACAGATGATTTTC.